This TCR beta chain was identified during a study of T cell repertoires in cytomegalovirus infection. J was trimmed by 5 bases and V by 5 bases; bases with no gene match: 9. Germline assignment: CDR1 SGHVS and CDR2 FQNEAQ. The CDR3 loop spans 15 amino acids. Via MiXCR, TCRdb re-called the reads, giving one row per CDR3 protein. Among around 490,000 distinct CDR3 sequences listed, about 26% were seen once. The receptor's source is a human donor in good health (CMV status not recorded). Some clones in this sample may be carry-over from other donors' samples. The specimen was PBMCs. The chain combines TRBV7-8 with TRBJ2-1; 7 bases line up with TRBD2. This CDR3 is CASSPWDSGHNEQFF. The CDR3 DNA is TGTGCCAGCAGCCCCTGGGATAGCGGGCACAATGAGCAGTTCTTC.